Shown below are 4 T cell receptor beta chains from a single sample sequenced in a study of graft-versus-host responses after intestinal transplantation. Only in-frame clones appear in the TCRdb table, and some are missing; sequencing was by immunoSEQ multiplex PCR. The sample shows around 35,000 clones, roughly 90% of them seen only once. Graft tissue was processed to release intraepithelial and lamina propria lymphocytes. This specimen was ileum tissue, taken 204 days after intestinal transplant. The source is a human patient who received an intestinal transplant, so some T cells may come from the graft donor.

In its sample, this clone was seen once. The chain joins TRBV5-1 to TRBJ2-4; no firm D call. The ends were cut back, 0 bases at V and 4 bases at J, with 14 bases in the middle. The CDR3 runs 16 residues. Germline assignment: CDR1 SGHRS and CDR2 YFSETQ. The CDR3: CASSLERHGWKNIQYF. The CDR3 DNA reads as TGCGCCAGCAGCTTGGAGCGCCATGGCTGGAAAAACATTCAGTACTTC. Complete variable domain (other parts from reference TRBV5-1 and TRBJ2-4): KAGVTQTPRYLIKTRGQQVTLSCSPISGHRSVSWYQQTPGQGLQFLFEYFSETQRNKGNFPGRFSGRQFSNSRSEMNVSTLELGDSALYLCASSLERHGWKNIQYFGAGTRLSVL.

CDR3 nucleotides: TGTGCCAGCAGACCCCCGGGGCCCTCGAGGGGCTACACCTTC. It specifies CASRPPGPSRGYTF. The rearrangement joins TRBV6-5 to TRBJ1-2, with D maybe TRBD1 (5 bases). The germline V gene encodes CDR1 MNHEY and CDR2 SVGAGI. This CDR3 region has 14 residues. Trimming shortened V by 6 bases and J by 8 bases, and 19 bases separated the two germline ends.

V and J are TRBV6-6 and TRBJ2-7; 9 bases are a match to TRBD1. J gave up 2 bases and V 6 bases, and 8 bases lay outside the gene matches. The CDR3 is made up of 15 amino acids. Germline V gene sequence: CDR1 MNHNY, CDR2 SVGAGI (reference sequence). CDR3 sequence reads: CASSLDRGGPYEQYF. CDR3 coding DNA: TGTGCCAGCAGCTTAGACAGGGGGGGTCCCTACGAGCAGTACTTC.

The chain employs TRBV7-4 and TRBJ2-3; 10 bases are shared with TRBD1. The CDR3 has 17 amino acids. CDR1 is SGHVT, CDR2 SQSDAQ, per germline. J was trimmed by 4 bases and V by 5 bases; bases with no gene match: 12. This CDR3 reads CASSRSRQGAQSDTQYF. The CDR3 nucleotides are TGTGCCAGCAGCCGAAGTCGACAGGGGGCGCAGTCAGATACGCAGTATTTT.